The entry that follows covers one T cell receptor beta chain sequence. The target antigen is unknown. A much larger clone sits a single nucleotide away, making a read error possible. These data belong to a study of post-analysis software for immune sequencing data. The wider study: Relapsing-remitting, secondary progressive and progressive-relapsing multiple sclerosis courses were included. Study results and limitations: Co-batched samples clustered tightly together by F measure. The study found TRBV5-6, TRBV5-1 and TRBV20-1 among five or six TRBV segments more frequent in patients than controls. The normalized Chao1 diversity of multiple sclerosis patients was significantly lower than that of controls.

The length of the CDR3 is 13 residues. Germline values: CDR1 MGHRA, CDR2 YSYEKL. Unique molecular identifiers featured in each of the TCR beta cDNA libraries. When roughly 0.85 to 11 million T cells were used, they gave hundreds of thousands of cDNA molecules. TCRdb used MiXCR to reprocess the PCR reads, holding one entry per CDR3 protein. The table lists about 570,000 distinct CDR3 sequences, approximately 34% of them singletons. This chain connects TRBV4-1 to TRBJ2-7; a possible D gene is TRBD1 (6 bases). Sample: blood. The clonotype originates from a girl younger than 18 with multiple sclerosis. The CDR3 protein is CASSPDSTYEQDF. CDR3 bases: TGCGCCAGCAGCCCGGACAGTACCTACGAGCAGGACTTC.